This T cell receptor (beta chain) came from a study of blood T cell repertoires in COVID-19. The overall study: Researchers got acute and convalescent COVID-19 samples from the United States, Italy and Spain. T cells, B-cell-depleted T cells, or PBMCs provided the cDNA or gDNA that served as material.

Among Cohort 3 donors, those recovered had two negative PCRs, clearance, or symptom resolution. Methods used by the authors: Estimates of nucleated cell counts were drawn from the amplification of reference gene primers. Generated by immunoSEQ multiplex PCR, the TCRdb table keeps only in-frame clones and is missing some. That table gives V, J and clone size, and the DNA gave D and trimming. Of a few hundred thousand clones in the sample, over 75% were seen once. The material sequenced was PBMCs or T cells enriched from blood (not recorded which). The clonotype was recovered from a woman between 35 and 50 years old who had recovered from COVID-19.

The CDR3 spells CASSISRGQGSQPQHF. For the CDR3, the DNA is TGTGCCAGTAGTATATCACGAGGACAGGGGTCGCAGCCCCAGCATTTT. This chain uses TRBV19 with TRBJ1-5, with TRBD1 identical over 9 bases. CDR1 and CDR2 (germline): LNHDA, SQIVND (reference sequence). CDR3 length: 16 amino acids. Trimming cost V 2 bases and J 7 bases; bases outside gene matches: 9. Variable domain in full (rest from reference TRBV19 and TRBJ1-5): DGGITQSPKYLFRKEGQNVTLSCEQNLNHDAMYWYRQDPGQGLRLIYYSQIVNDFQKGDIAEGYSVSREKKESFPLTVTSAQKNPTAFYLCASSISRGQGSQPQHFGDGTRLSIL.